This is a list of T cell receptor beta chains from one sample in a study of blood T cell repertoires in COVID-19. Here immunoSEQ multiplex PCR was the method, and the copy in TCRdb shows in-frame clones only, minus some. The data show 300,000 to 500,000 clones, with roughly 88% seen just once and approximately 2% held by the top ten. The sample comprised PBMCs or T cells enriched from blood (not recorded which). These receptors were collected from a woman aged 40 to 50 with acute COVID-19. The CDR3 runs from the conserved cysteine through the conserved F or W.

J gene: TRBJ2-3
V gene: TRBV5-6
CDR3 protein: CASSYFGGLADTQYF

J gene: TRBJ1-2
V gene: TRBV12-3/TRBV12-4
CDR3 protein: CATQDRGNYGYTF

J gene: TRBJ1-4
V gene: TRBV7-6
CDR3 protein: CASSLGTGPNEKLFF

J gene: TRBJ2-1
V gene: TRBV2
CDR3 protein: CASSEAPTPLRFF

J gene: TRBJ1-5
V gene: TRBV4-1
CDR3 protein: CASSQDPGTDWQPQHF

J gene: TRBJ1-5
V gene: TRBV6-1
CDR3 protein: CASSGGTGDYSNQPQHF

J gene: TRBJ2-5
V gene: TRBV27
CDR3 protein: CASSRGLAGRETQYF

J gene: TRBJ2-1
V gene: TRBV19
CDR3 protein: CASSMGGTNEQFF

J gene: TRBJ1-2
V gene: TRBV29-1
CDR3 protein: CSVEGFGGPEGYTF

J gene: TRBJ1-3
V gene: TRBV10-3
CDR3 protein: CATRTGGSGNTIYF

J gene: TRBJ1-6
V gene: TRBV9
CDR3 protein: CASSVAPGQNNSPLHF

J gene: TRBJ2-1
V gene: TRBV9
CDR3 protein: CASSESSGQGQNEQFF

J gene: TRBJ1-2
V gene: TRBV9
CDR3 protein: CASSRTGTNYGYTF

J gene: TRBJ1-2
V gene: TRBV4-1
CDR3 protein: CASSQDQGTNYGYTF

J gene: TRBJ1-2
V gene: TRBV18
CDR3 protein: CASSIREGGYTF

J gene: TRBJ1-4
V gene: TRBV2
CDR3 protein: CASRPPGQGNEKLFF

J gene: TRBJ2-3
V gene: TRBV12-5
CDR3 protein: CASGREGASDTQYF

J gene: TRBJ1-5
V gene: TRBV12-3/TRBV12-4
CDR3 protein: CASSNRENQPQHF

J gene: TRBJ1-6
V gene: TRBV4-1
CDR3 protein: CASSPGQGGSSYNSPLHF

J gene: TRBJ1-4
V gene: TRBV2
CDR3 protein: CASSELWRGSTNEKLFF

J gene: TRBJ1-4
V gene: TRBV5-5
CDR3 protein: CASRGGTGVFF

J gene: TRBJ1-1
V gene: TRBV5-4
CDR3 protein: CASSSRQGRSPGTEAFF

J gene: TRBJ2-1
V gene: TRBV21-1
CDR3 protein: CASSIDRDDMQFF

J gene: TRBJ2-2
V gene: TRBV10-3
CDR3 protein: CAINQGRDTGELFF

J gene: TRBJ2-5
V gene: TRBV30
CDR3 protein: CAWSSGRLAGGHGEETQYF

J gene: TRBJ1-1
V gene: TRBV23-1
CDR3 protein: CASSRADSNEAFF

J gene: TRBJ1-5
V gene: TRBV19
CDR3 protein: CASSPPPGTGNQPQHF

J gene: TRBJ1-5
V gene: TRBV30
CDR3 protein: CAWSGGQDLSNQPQHF

J gene: TRBJ2-7
V gene: TRBV30
CDR3 protein: CAWSWTGLRNEQYF

J gene: TRBJ2-3
V gene: TRBV7-2
CDR3 protein: CASSSLAGGVGGQYF

J gene: TRBJ1-5
V gene: TRBV5-6
CDR3 protein: CASSFSGRQPQHF

J gene: TRBJ1-2
V gene: TRBV24-1
CDR3 protein: CATREGQGANYGYTF

J gene: TRBJ1-2
V gene: TRBV7-9
CDR3 protein: CASNADRAGGYTF

J gene: TRBJ1-2
V gene: TRBV24-1
CDR3 protein: CATSDSRTGNYGYTF

J gene: TRBJ1-5
V gene: TRBV28
CDR3 protein: CATAEALGNQPQHF

J gene: TRBJ1-5
V gene: TRBV18
CDR3 protein: CASSPTGGEGNQPQHF

J gene: TRBJ1-4
V gene: TRBV19
CDR3 protein: CASSIRGQREKLFF

J gene: TRBJ2-5
V gene: TRBV25-1
CDR3 protein: CASSEYIQETQYF

J gene: TRBJ2-5
V gene: TRBV5-6
CDR3 protein: CASKPYGGPYQETQYF

J gene: TRBJ2-7
V gene: TRBV6-5
CDR3 protein: CASSYLYEQYF

J gene: TRBJ1-2
V gene: TRBV30
CDR3 protein: CAWSVGGADYTF

J gene: TRBJ2-2
V gene: TRBV21-1
CDR3 protein: CASSLPGQGPPGELFF

J gene: TRBJ2-1
V gene: TRBV11-3
CDR3 protein: CASSPDRGSSYNEQFF

J gene: TRBJ2-7
V gene: TRBV9
CDR3 protein: CASSVGVSLADYEQYF

J gene: TRBJ2-1
V gene: TRBV27
CDR3 protein: CASSRGGSGGSNEQFF

J gene: TRBJ1-3
V gene: TRBV9
CDR3 protein: CASSVATGNTIYF

J gene: TRBJ1-4
V gene: TRBV7-9
CDR3 protein: CASTSQGTNEKLFF

J gene: TRBJ2-1
V gene: TRBV27
CDR3 protein: CASSLFPSSNEQFF

J gene: TRBJ2-7
V gene: TRBV7-9
CDR3 protein: CASRSSYEQYF

J gene: TRBJ1-5
V gene: TRBV7-2
CDR3 protein: CASSLDRGNQPQHF

J gene: TRBJ2-7
V gene: TRBV12-3/TRBV12-4
CDR3 protein: CASSFQAEQYF

J gene: TRBJ2-1
V gene: TRBV5-5
CDR3 protein: CASTGTGAVNEQFF

J gene: TRBJ1-1
V gene: TRBV2
CDR3 protein: CASSGPKRGTEAFF

J gene: TRBJ2-7
V gene: TRBV5-1
CDR3 protein: CASSPDSYEQYF

J gene: TRBJ1-5
V gene: TRBV4-1
CDR3 protein: CASSGDRARNQPQHF

J gene: TRBJ1-2
V gene: TRBV7-2
CDR3 protein: CASSPTGGNDYGYTF

J gene: TRBJ1-5
V gene: TRBV24-1
CDR3 protein: CATSDLSSSNQPQHF

J gene: TRBJ1-6
V gene: TRBV2
CDR3 protein: CASSRDSSNSPLHF

J gene: TRBJ2-7
V gene: TRBV18
CDR3 protein: CASSHDTEQVVEQYF

J gene: TRBJ2-7
V gene: TRBV6-5
CDR3 protein: CASSLQGDPSYEQYF